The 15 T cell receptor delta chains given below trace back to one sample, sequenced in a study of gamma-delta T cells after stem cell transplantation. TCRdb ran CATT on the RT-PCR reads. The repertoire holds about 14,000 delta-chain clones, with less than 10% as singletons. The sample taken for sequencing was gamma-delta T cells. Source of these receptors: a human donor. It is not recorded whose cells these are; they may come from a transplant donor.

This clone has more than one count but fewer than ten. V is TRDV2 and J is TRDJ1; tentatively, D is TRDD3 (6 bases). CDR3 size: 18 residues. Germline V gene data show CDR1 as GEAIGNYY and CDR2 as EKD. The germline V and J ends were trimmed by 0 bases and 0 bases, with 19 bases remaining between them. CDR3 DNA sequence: TGTGCCTGTGACACCTTACGGGGGGAAACAAGGTACACCGATAAACTCATCTTT. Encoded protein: CACDTLRGETRYTDKLIF.

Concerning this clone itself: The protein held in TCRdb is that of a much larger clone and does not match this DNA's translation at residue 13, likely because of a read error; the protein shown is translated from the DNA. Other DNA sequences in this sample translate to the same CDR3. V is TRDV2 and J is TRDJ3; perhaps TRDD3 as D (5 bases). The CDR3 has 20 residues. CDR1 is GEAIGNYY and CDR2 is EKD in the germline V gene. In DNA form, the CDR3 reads TGTGCCTGTGACACTCCCGGGGAAGACCAGAGCTCCTGTGACACCCGACAGATGTTTTTC. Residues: CACDTPGEDQSSCDTRQMFF.

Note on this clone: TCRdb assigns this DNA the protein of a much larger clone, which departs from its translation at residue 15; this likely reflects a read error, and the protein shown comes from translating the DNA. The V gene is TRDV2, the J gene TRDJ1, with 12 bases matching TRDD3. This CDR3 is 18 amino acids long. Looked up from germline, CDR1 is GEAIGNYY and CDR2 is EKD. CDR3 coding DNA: TGTGCCTGTGACATGCTATCTGGGGGATACGCGGGGGCCGATGAACTCATCTTT. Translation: CACDMLSGGYAGADELIF.

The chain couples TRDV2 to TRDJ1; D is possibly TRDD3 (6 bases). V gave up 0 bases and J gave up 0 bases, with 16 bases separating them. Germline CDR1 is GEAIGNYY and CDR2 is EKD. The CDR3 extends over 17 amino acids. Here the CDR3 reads CACDTVGGRGDTDKLIF. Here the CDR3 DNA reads TGTGCCTGTGACACCGTGGGGGGTAGAGGAGACACCGATAAACTCATCTTT.

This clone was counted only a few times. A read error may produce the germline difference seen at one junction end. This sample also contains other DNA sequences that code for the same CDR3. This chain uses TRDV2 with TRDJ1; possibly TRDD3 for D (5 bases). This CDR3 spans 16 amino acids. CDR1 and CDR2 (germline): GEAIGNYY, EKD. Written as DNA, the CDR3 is TGTGCCTGTGACTTGTTGGGATTGGCGAGCACCTATAAACTCATCTTT. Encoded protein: CACDLLGLASTYKLIF.

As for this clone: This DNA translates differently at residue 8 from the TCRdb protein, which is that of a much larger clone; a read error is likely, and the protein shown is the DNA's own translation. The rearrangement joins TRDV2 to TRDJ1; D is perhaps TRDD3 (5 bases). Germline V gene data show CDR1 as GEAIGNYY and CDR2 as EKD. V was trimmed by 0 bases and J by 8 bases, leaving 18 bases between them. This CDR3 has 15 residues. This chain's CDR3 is CACDTAGELGEKLIF. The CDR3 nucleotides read TGTGCCTGTGACACCGCCGGGGAATTAGGGGAAAAACTCATCTTT.

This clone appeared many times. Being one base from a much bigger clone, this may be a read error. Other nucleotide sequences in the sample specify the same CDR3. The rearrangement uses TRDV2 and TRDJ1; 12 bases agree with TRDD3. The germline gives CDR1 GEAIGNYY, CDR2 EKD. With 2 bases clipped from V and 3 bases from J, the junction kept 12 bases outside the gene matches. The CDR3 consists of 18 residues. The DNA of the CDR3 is TGTGCCTGTGACAGGCGATCTGGGGGATACGCGGGGGCCGATAAACTCATCTTT. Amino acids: CACDRRSGGYAGADKLIF.

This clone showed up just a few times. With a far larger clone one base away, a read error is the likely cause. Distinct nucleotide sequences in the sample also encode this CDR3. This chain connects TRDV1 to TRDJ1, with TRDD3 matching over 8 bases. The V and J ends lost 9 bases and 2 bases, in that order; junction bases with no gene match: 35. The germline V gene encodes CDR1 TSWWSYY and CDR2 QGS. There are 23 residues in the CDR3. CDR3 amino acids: CALPGDGPLPTMGDPIETDKLIF. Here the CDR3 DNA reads TGTGCTCTGCCAGGGGACGGCCCCCTTCCGACCATGGGGGATCCCATCGAGACCGATAAACTCATCTTT.

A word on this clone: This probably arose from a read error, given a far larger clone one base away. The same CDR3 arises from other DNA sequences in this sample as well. CDR3 DNA sequence: TGTGCTCTTGGTGAACTAGAGCCCCCCGACTGGGGGATACAGGATAAACTCATCTTT. Translating it yields CALGELEPPDWGIQDKLIF. V gene TRDV1 combines with J gene TRDJ1, with 12 bases matching TRDD3. This CDR3 is built from 19 residues. Germline CDR1 TSWWSYY, CDR2 QGS.

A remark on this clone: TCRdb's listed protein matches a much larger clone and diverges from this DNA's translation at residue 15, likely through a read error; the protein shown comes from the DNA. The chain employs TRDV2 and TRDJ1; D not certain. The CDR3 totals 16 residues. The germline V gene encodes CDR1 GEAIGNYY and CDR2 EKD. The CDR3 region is CACDALSSRGTDKLTF. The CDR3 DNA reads TGTGCCTGTGACGCCCTTTCTAGTCGTGGCACCGATAAACTCACCTTT.

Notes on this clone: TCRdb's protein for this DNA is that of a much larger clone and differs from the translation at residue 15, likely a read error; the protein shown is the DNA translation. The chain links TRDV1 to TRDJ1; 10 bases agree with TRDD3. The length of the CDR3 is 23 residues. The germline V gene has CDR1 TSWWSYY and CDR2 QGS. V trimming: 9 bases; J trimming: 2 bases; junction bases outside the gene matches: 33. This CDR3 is CALPGDGPLPTMGDTIETDKLIF. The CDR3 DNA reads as TGTGCTCTGCCAGGGGACGGCCCCCTGCCGACCATGGGGGATACCATCGAGACCGATAAACTCATCTTT.

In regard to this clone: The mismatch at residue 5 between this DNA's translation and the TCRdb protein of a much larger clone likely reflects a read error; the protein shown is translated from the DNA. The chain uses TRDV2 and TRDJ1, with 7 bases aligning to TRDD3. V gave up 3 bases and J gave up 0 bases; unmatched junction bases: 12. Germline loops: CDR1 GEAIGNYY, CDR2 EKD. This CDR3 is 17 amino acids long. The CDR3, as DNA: TGTGCCTGTGACCCCCTTACAGAGGGATACCACACCGATAAACTCATCTTT. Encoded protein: CACDPLTEGYHTDKLIF.

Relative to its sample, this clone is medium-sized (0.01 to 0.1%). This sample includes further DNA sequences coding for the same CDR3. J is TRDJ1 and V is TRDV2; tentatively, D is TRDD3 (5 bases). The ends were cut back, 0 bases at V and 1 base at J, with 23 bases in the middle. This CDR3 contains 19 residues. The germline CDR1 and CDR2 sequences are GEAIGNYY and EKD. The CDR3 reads CACDTVTLSSPGTTDKLIF. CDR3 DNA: TGTGCCTGTGACACCGTCACGTTATCGTCCCCGGGGACCACCGATAAACTCATCTTT.

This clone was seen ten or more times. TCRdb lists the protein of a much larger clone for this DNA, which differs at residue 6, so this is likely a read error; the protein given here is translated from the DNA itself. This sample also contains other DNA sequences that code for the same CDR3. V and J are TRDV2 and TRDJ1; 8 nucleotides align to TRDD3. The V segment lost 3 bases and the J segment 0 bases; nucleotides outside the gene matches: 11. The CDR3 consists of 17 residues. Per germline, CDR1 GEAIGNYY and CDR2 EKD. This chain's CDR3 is CACDGRTGGPNTDKLIF. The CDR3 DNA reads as TGTGCCTGTGACGGCCGTACTGGGGGTCCCAACACCGATAAACTCATCTTT.

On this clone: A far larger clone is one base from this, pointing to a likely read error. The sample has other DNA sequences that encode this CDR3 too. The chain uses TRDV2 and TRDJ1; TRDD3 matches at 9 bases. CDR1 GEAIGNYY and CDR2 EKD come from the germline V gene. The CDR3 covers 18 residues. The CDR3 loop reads CACDPLLGETRYTDKLIF. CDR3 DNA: TGCGCCTGTGACCCCTTACTGGGGGAAACAAGGTACACCGATAAACTCATCTTT.